The text below deals with one T cell receptor (beta chain). The identical CDR3 is also encoded by other nucleotide sequences in the sample. TCRdb keeps only in-frame clones here, not all; method: immunoSEQ multiplex PCR. The sample holds roughly 170,000 clones; roughly 93% are singletons and the top ten take roughly 3.9%. The sample comes from a study of control samples from healthy donors and cancer patients. The sample taken for sequencing was blood. The TCR comes from a woman in her sixties in good health.

The CDR3, as DNA: TGTGCCAGCAGTTTCGGCGGATCCTACAATGAGCAGTTCTTC. Residues: CASSFGGSYNEQFF. The rearrangement uses TRBV27 and TRBJ2-1; D is unclear. V was clipped by 3 bases and J by 1 base, with 7 bases between them. The CDR3 contains 14 residues. CDR1 MNHEY and CDR2 SMNVEV come from the germline V gene (reference sequence).